This T cell receptor (beta chain) originates from a study of T cell changes during pregnancy in multiple sclerosis. The germline gives CDR1 LGHNA, CDR2 YNFKEQ. There are 15 residues in the CDR3. V was clipped by 4 bases and J by 4 bases; unmatched bases: 7. TCRdb keeps only in-frame clones here, not all; method: immunoSEQ multiplex PCR. The sample consists of more than 80,000 clones, less than 95% of them appearing once. The chain recombines TRBV4-2 with TRBJ1-2; 9 bases are shared with TRBD1. This TCR was sampled from a female donor with multiple sclerosis, enrolled in a pregnancy study. This sample comprised peripheral blood, obtained after pregnancy. CDR3 sequence: CASSLNRQGGYGYTF. The CDR3 nucleotides are TGTGCCAGCAGCCTAAATCGACAGGGGGGCTATGGCTACACCTTC.